The present TCR beta chain was sequenced within a study of cytomegalovirus exposure and HLA in healthy donors. Findings and limits, study-wide: There were several of the most significant clusters that appeared linked to common viral pathogens in a later analysis.

The CDR3 is 15 residues long. From germline, CDR1 is MGHRA and CDR2 YSYEKL. V was trimmed by 2 bases and J by 3 bases, leaving 13 bases between them. Primers for the PCR totalled 60 Vbeta and 13 Jbeta. TCRdb's copy holds only in-frame clones and misses some; the assay was immunoSEQ multiplex PCR. The sample yields about 100,000 clones, roughly 73% seen once. On this clone itself: Its antigen remains unknown.

The receptor's source is a man aged 35 to 55 in good health and CMV-seronegative. The sequenced material came from PBMCs. The J gene is TRBJ1-2, the V gene TRBV4-1; D remains ambiguous. CDR3 DNA: TGCGCCAGCAGCCAATTGTCTAGGAGCGACTATGGCTACACCTTC. Translation gives CASSQLSRSDYGYTF.